This T cell receptor (beta chain) is drawn from a study of control samples from healthy donors and cancer patients. Profiled with immunoSEQ multiplex PCR; TCRdb holds only in-frame clones, not every one. Of about 98,000 clones listed, 75% to 85% are singletons. Germline CDR1 is SGHTA and CDR2 is FQGNSA. The CDR3 runs 14 residues. V lost 4 bases to trimming and J lost 4 bases; unmatched junction nucleotides: 6. Sequencing input: blood. The clonotype originates from a woman in her 30s in good health. The V gene is TRBV7-2, the J gene TRBJ2-5, with 7 bases identical to TRBD1. CDR3 amino acids: CASSSQQGRETQYF. CDR3 nucleotide sequence: TGTGCCAGCAGCTCTCAACAGGGGAGAGAGACCCAGTACTTC.